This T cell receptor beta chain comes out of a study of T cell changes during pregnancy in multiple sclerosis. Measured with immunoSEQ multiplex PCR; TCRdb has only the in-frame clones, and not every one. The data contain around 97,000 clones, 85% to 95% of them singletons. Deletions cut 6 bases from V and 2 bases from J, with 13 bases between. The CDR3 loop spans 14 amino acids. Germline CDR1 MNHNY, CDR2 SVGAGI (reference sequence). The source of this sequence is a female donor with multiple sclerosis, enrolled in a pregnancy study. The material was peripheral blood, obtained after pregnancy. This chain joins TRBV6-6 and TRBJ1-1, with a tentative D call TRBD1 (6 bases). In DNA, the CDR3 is TGTGCCAGCAGCCTATCGGACAGCAACACTGAAGCTTTCTTT. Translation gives CASSLSDSNTEAFF.